The 9 T cell receptor beta chains listed next were all sequenced from one sample in a study of blood T cell repertoires in COVID-19. The repertoire was sequenced with immunoSEQ multiplex PCR; TCRdb's copy has only in-frame clones and lacks some. The data contain tens of thousands of clones, 80% to 90% of them singletons. The specimen was peripheral blood. These receptors were taken from a woman in her fifties or sixties with COVID-19, enrolled during active disease.

This sequence joins TRBV28 and TRBJ1-2, with D possibly TRBD1 on 6 matching bases. CDR3 length: 15 residues. V gave up 5 bases and J gave up 6 bases, with 19 bases separating them. CDR1 is MDHEN, CDR2 SYDVKM, per germline. CDR3 loop: CASSAWGTPGDGYTF. DNA for the CDR3: TGTGCCAGCAGTGCCTGGGGCACCCCAGGGGATGGCTACACCTTC.

This clone is a singleton in its sample. The chain carries TRBV27 and TRBJ2-3; no reliable D call. The CDR3 loop spans 12 amino acids. V was shortened by 3 bases and J by 2 bases, with 3 bases between the two germline ends. Germline V gives CDR1 MNHEY, CDR2 SMNVEV (reference sequence). CDR3 DNA sequence: TGTGCCAGCAGTTTCAACACAGATACGCAGTATTTT. It encodes CASSFNTDTQYF.

This clone was detected only once. The chain joins TRBV10-1 to TRBJ2-4; 8 positions agree with TRBD2. With V trimmed by 6 bases and J by 2 bases, 12 bases remained unmatched. CDR1 is WNHNN, CDR2 SYGVQD, per germline (reference sequence). The CDR3 sequence is 17 residues long. This chain's CDR3 is CASRKTGGDGTKNIQYF. The CDR3 nucleotides read TGCGCCAGCAGAAAGACCGGGGGGGACGGAACCAAAAACATTCAGTACTTC.

V and J are TRBV4-1 and TRBJ2-5; D possibly corresponds to TRBD1 (6 bases). Trimming took off 3 bases at V and 5 bases at J, with 16 bases between the two ends. Germline assignment: CDR1 MGHRA and CDR2 YSYEKL. The CDR3 runs 15 residues. CDR3 sequence: CASSQQTGNYETQYF. CDR3 bases: TGCGCCAGCAGCCAGCAAACAGGGAATTATGAGACCCAGTACTTC.

The chain recombines TRBV7-3 with TRBJ2-1, with TRBD1 matching over 7 bases. Trimming cost V 5 bases and J 0 bases; bases outside gene matches: 13. The CDR3 is 18 amino acids. Germline CDR1 and CDR2: SGHTA and FQGTGA. CDR3 sequence (DNA): TGTGCCAGCAGCCCGGACCGGGACAGCTTTAGCTCCTACAATGAGCAGTTCTTC. Protein sequence: CASSPDRDSFSSYNEQFF.

This rearrangement joins TRBV27 to TRBJ2-1, with 16 bases lining up with TRBD2. Germline loops: CDR1 MNHEY, CDR2 SMNVEV (reference sequence). The CDR3 contains 19 residues. After removal of 6 bases from V and 0 bases from J, the junction contained 8 bases not matched to a gene. CDR3 sequence reads: CASRWWGLAGGSSYNEQFF. CDR3 bases: TGTGCCAGCAGGTGGTGGGGACTAGCGGGAGGGAGCTCCTACAATGAGCAGTTCTTC.

The chain has TRBV19 and TRBJ2-3, with TRBD2 identical over 8 bases. The germline CDR1 and CDR2 sequences are LNHDA and SQIVND (reference sequence). The CDR3 spans 17 residues. With 3 bases clipped from V and 1 base from J, the junction kept 9 bases outside the gene matches. The CDR3, as DNA: TGTGCCAGTAGTATGGTAATAGCGGGAACGGGCACAGATACGCAGTATTTT. Its translation: CASSMVIAGTGTDTQYF.

On this clone itself: Mismatch with germline at one junction end may stem from a read error. The chain is built from TRBV18 and TRBJ2-7; 8 bases align to TRBD2. The CDR3 totals 16 residues. The germline gives CDR1 KGHSH, CDR2 LQKENI. This CDR3 reads CASSPLIAGTSYKQYF. The CDR3 bases are TGTGCCAGCTCACCACTTATAGCGGGGACCTCCTACAAGCAGTACTTC.

This clone has more than one count but fewer than ten. The rearrangement links TRBV6-5 to TRBJ2-7; TRBD2 agrees at 14 bases. The CDR3 sequence is 15 residues long. The ends lost 8 bases at V and 7 bases at J; junction bases unmatched: 10. Germline V gene sequence: CDR1 MNHEY, CDR2 SVGAGI. CDR3: CASVGLAGAGGEQYF. CDR3 nucleotides: TGTGCCAGCGTGGGACTAGCGGGGGCAGGGGGGGAGCAGTACTTC.